Listed below are T cell receptor beta chains from one sample, sequenced in a study of early T cells in non-severe SARS-CoV-2 infection. TCRdb passed the 5' RACE reads through MiXCR, listing each CDR3 protein once. The data contain 85,000 to 95,000 distinct CDR3 sequences, under 15% of them singletons. The specimen was whole blood. These TCRs come from an adult who was a healthcare worker with PCR-confirmed SARS-CoV-2 infection or an uninfected control (not recorded which). The CDR3 runs from the conserved cysteine through the conserved F or W. Fields, in order: J gene, clone size, CDR3 length, D gene, V gene, CDR3 protein, CDR3 DNA. The D gene is left open where the match is weak. Clone size is not always given. Where it is, it says once, few, many or a class for expanded clones.

J gene: TRBJ2-1
clone size: -
CDR3 length: 11
D gene: -
V gene: TRBV29-1
CDR3 protein: CLGGSYNEQFF
CDR3 DNA: TGCTTGGGGGGATCCTACAATGAGCAGTTCTTC

J gene: TRBJ2-5
clone size: few
CDR3 length: 15
D gene: -
V gene: TRBV5-6
CDR3 protein: CASSLESRLVETQYF
CDR3 DNA: TGTGCCAGCAGCTTGGAATCACGGCTCGTAGAGACCCAGTACTTC

J gene: TRBJ2-6
clone size: -
CDR3 length: 16
D gene: -
V gene: TRBV24-1
CDR3 protein: CATSDPGSSGANVLTF
CDR3 DNA: TGTGCCACCAGTGATCCGGGGAGCTCTGGGGCCAACGTCCTGACTTTC

J gene: TRBJ2-2
clone size: many
CDR3 length: 14
D gene: TRBD1
V gene: TRBV3-1
CDR3 protein: CASSQSQGVGELFF
CDR3 DNA: TGTGCCAGCAGCCAATCGCAGGGGGTCGGGGAGCTGTTTTTT

J gene: TRBJ1-1
clone size: -
CDR3 length: 15
D gene: TRBD1
V gene: TRBV5-1
CDR3 protein: CASSSQGAENTEAFF
CDR3 DNA: TGCGCCAGCAGCTCTCAGGGGGCTGAGAACACTGAAGCTTTCTTT

J gene: TRBJ1-1
clone size: -
CDR3 length: 18
D gene: -
V gene: TRBV12-5
CDR3 protein: CASGISVWGKGERTEAFF
CDR3 DNA: TGTGCTAGTGGTATATCGGTTTGGGGTAAGGGTGAAAGAACTGAAGCTTTCTTT

J gene: TRBJ2-3
clone size: few
CDR3 length: 16
D gene: -
V gene: TRBV6-1
CDR3 protein: CASSEQAPQGGDTQYF
CDR3 DNA: TGTGCCAGCAGTGAACAAGCCCCACAGGGAGGTGATACGCAGTATTTT

J gene: TRBJ1-1
clone size: few
CDR3 length: 14
D gene: -
V gene: TRBV6-1
CDR3 protein: CASSAGGMNTEAFF
CDR3 DNA: TGTGCCAGCAGTGCCGGAGGGATGAACACTGAAGCTTTCTTT

J gene: TRBJ1-2
clone size: -
CDR3 length: 11
D gene: -
V gene: TRBV25-1
CDR3 protein: CASSESAGYTF
CDR3 DNA: TGTGCCAGCAGTGAATCCGCTGGCTACACCTTC

J gene: TRBJ2-5
clone size: -
CDR3 length: 15
D gene: -
V gene: TRBV29-1
CDR3 protein: CSVHPTSGDQETQYF
CDR3 DNA: TGCAGCGTCCACCCCACGAGTGGCGATCAAGAGACCCAGTACTTC

J gene: TRBJ1-4
clone size: -
CDR3 length: 15
D gene: TRBD1
V gene: TRBV15
CDR3 protein: CATSRETGGNEKLFF
CDR3 DNA: TGTGCCACCAGCAGAGAGACAGGGGGGAATGAAAAACTGTTTTTT

J gene: TRBJ1-1
clone size: once
CDR3 length: 15
D gene: TRBD1
V gene: TRBV7-8
CDR3 protein: CASSQKTGVATEAFF
CDR3 DNA: TGTGCCAGCAGCCAGAAGACAGGGGTTGCCACTGAAGCTTTCTTT

J gene: TRBJ2-2
clone size: -
CDR3 length: 13
D gene: -
V gene: TRBV7-9
CDR3 protein: CAEGESNTGELFF
CDR3 DNA: TGTGCCGAAGGAGAATCGAACACCGGGGAGCTGTTTTTT

J gene: TRBJ1-4
clone size: -
CDR3 length: 13
D gene: TRBD1
V gene: TRBV2
CDR3 protein: CASRGQGREKLFF
CDR3 DNA: TGTGCCAGCAGGGGACAGGGGCGAGAAAAACTGTTTTTT

J gene: TRBJ1-6
clone size: many
CDR3 length: 15
D gene: TRBD1
V gene: TRBV6-2/TRBV6-3
CDR3 protein: CASRYRGLRDSPLHF
CDR3 DNA: TGTGCCAGCAGATACAGGGGTCTCAGGGATTCACCCCTCCACTTT

J gene: TRBJ2-3
clone size: -
CDR3 length: 17
D gene: TRBD2
V gene: TRBV29-1
CDR3 protein: CSVGSRSERGRTHTQYF
CDR3 DNA: TGCAGCGTTGGGTCCAGATCAGAGCGGGGACGTACCCATACGCAGTATTTT

J gene: TRBJ1-1
clone size: few
CDR3 length: 15
D gene: -
V gene: TRBV7-3
CDR3 protein: CASSLGTAGMTEAFF
CDR3 DNA: TGTGCCAGCAGCTTAGGAACAGCCGGGATGACTGAAGCTTTCTTT

J gene: TRBJ1-5
clone size: many
CDR3 length: 15
D gene: -
V gene: TRBV29-1
CDR3 protein: CSVADGLIGNQPQHF
CDR3 DNA: TGCAGCGTTGCGGACGGGCTGATCGGCAATCAGCCCCAGCATTTT

J gene: TRBJ2-1
clone size: once
CDR3 length: 14
D gene: -
V gene: TRBV2
CDR3 protein: CASTGLASYNEQFF
CDR3 DNA: TGTGCCAGCACCGGGCTAGCCTCCTACAATGAGCAGTTCTTC

J gene: TRBJ2-3
clone size: -
CDR3 length: 15
D gene: -
V gene: TRBV12-3/TRBV12-4
CDR3 protein: CASSQTLGVTDTQYF
CDR3 DNA: TGTGCCAGCAGTCAGACACTGGGAGTGACAGATACGCAGTATTTT

J gene: TRBJ1-5
clone size: -
CDR3 length: 16
D gene: TRBD1
V gene: TRBV19
CDR3 protein: CASSIPGTGINQPQHF
CDR3 DNA: TGTGCCAGTAGTATCCCCGGGACAGGTATCAATCAGCCCCAGCATTTT

J gene: TRBJ2-1
clone size: -
CDR3 length: 11
D gene: -
V gene: TRBV29-1
CDR3 protein: CSVVTWSEQFF
CDR3 DNA: TGCAGCGTTGTTACTTGGAGTGAGCAGTTCTTC

J gene: TRBJ1-2
clone size: -
CDR3 length: 11
D gene: -
V gene: TRBV6-2/TRBV6-3
CDR3 protein: CASRQGRGYTF
CDR3 DNA: TGTGCCAGCAGACAGGGACGAGGCTACACCTTC

J gene: TRBJ2-3
clone size: -
CDR3 length: 13
D gene: -
V gene: TRBV7-2
CDR3 protein: CASSSHRGDTQYF
CDR3 DNA: TGTGCCAGCAGCTCCCACAGAGGGGATACGCAGTATTTT

J gene: TRBJ2-6
clone size: -
CDR3 length: 20
D gene: -
V gene: TRBV19
CDR3 protein: CASSNVSSIGHFTGANVLTF
CDR3 DNA: TGTGCCAGTTCTAATGTCAGTTCTATTGGACACTTTACTGGGGCCAACGTCCTGACTTTC

J gene: TRBJ1-2
clone size: -
CDR3 length: 13
D gene: TRBD1
V gene: TRBV3-1
CDR3 protein: CASSSTGFYGYTF
CDR3 DNA: TGTGCCAGCAGCTCGACAGGGTTCTATGGCTACACCTTC

J gene: TRBJ1-1
clone size: few
CDR3 length: 13
D gene: -
V gene: TRBV5-1
CDR3 protein: CASSSQGKTEAFF
CDR3 DNA: TGCGCCAGCAGCTCGCAGGGGAAGACTGAAGCTTTCTTT

J gene: TRBJ1-2
clone size: medium-sized
CDR3 length: 12
D gene: -
V gene: TRBV10-2
CDR3 protein: CASSEHQGGYTF
CDR3 DNA: TGCGCCAGCAGTGAGCATCAGGGTGGCTACACCTTC

J gene: TRBJ2-5
clone size: many
CDR3 length: 15
D gene: TRBD2
V gene: TRBV29-1
CDR3 protein: CSVSKSGGNGETQYF
CDR3 DNA: TGCAGCGTCTCAAAGAGCGGGGGGAATGGGGAGACCCAGTACTTC

J gene: TRBJ2-5
clone size: few
CDR3 length: 12
D gene: -
V gene: TRBV6-5
CDR3 protein: CASLDRPGTQYF
CDR3 DNA: TGTGCCAGCTTGGACAGACCGGGGACCCAGTACTTC

J gene: TRBJ2-5
clone size: few
CDR3 length: 14
D gene: TRBD1
V gene: TRBV6-2/TRBV6-3
CDR3 protein: CASRAGQGRETQYF
CDR3 DNA: TGTGCCAGCAGGGCCGGACAGGGCAGAGAGACCCAGTACTTC